Listed here are 16 T cell receptor beta chains from one sample, sequenced in a study of T-cell memory formation after mild COVID-19. Via MiXCR, TCRdb re-called the 5' RACE reads, giving one row per CDR3 protein. The sample contains 380,000 or so distinct CDR3 sequences, roughly 15% of which appear only once. The sequencing sample was made of PBMCs or a T cell subset sorted from them (not recorded which). The receptors derive from a man aged 18 to 29 who had mild COVID-19 (a few samples of this study predate the infection). Cell type and time point are not known.

Only a few counts were recorded for this clonotype. The chain joins TRBV4-1 to TRBJ1-1; the D gene is possibly TRBD1 (6 bases). The germline V and J ends were trimmed by 1 base and 6 bases, with 15 bases remaining between them. The CDR3 runs to 15 residues. Germline V gene lookup returns CDR1 MGHRA and CDR2 YSYEKL. In DNA, the CDR3 is TGCGCCAGCAGCCAAGCATCATGGGGGCATCCTGAAGCTTTCTTT. This translates into CASSQASWGHPEAFF.

On this clonotype itself: A much larger clone sits a single nucleotide away, making a read error possible. The V gene is TRBV11-2, the J gene TRBJ2-3; D might be TRBD1 or TRBD2, each matching 5 bases. The CDR3 loop spans 15 amino acids. V shed 4 bases and J shed 2 bases, with 13 bases lying between them. The germline V gene encodes CDR1 SGHAT and CDR2 FQNNGV. This CDR3 reads CASSSVRDPTDTQYF. DNA of the CDR3: TGTGCCAGCAGCTCAGTCCGGGACCCCACAGATACGCAGTATTTT.

This clonotype has at least ten counts. The CDR3 DNA sequence: TGTGCCAGCAGACCAAGCAGGGGACAGGGAAACAATGAGCAGTTCTTC. Its translation: CASRPSRGQGNNEQFF. The chain recombines TRBV7-9 with TRBJ2-1; 9 bases are a match to TRBD1. Per germline, CDR1 SEHNR and CDR2 FQNEAQ (reference sequence). V gave up 6 bases and J gave up 5 bases; unmatched junction bases: 11. This CDR3 contains 16 residues.

The J gene is TRBJ2-2, the V gene TRBV6-2 or TRBV6-3; D is possibly TRBD1 (6 bases). Germline-derived CDR1 and CDR2 are MNHEY and SVGEGT. The CDR3 is 17 amino acids. The V and J ends lost 2 bases and 1 base respectively, with 14 bases between them. For the CDR3, the DNA is TGTGCCAGCAGTTACCTCCCGTCGACAGGGAACACCGGGGAGCTGTTTTTT. Amino acids: CASSYLPSTGNTGELFF.

V and J are TRBV28 and TRBJ2-1; D perhaps matches TRBD2 (7 bases). V dropped 8 bases and J dropped 2 bases, with 13 bases sitting between them. The CDR3 sequence is 14 residues long. In germline, CDR1 is MDHEN, CDR2 SYDVKM. The CDR3 nucleotides read TGTGCCAGCGAAAAGGGGGGGACCTACAATGAGCAGTTCTTC. As protein: CASEKGGTYNEQFF.

This clonotype was counted only a few times. The J gene is TRBJ2-7, the V gene TRBV15, with D hard to call. Looked up from germline, CDR1 is LNHNV and CDR2 is YYDKDF (reference sequence). The V end lost 3 bases, the J end lost 0 bases, and 9 bases lay between the germline ends. This CDR3 region has 14 residues. CDR3 in amino acids: CATSSISASYEQYF. The CDR3 region has the DNA TGTGCCACCAGCAGTATCTCCGCCTCCTACGAGCAGTACTTC.

The V call is TRBV6-2 or TRBV6-3, the J call TRBJ2-7; perhaps TRBD2 as D (5 bases). This CDR3 has 12 amino acids. V gave up 0 bases and J gave up 12 bases, with 12 bases separating them. The germline V gene has CDR1 MNHEY and CDR2 SVGEGT. This CDR3 reads CASSYSDYRRYF. CDR3 nucleotide sequence: TGTGCCAGCAGTTACTCAGACTACCGGCGGTACTTC.

There are a few counts of this clonotype. V and J are TRBV7-3 and TRBJ2-2; tentative D call: TRBD1 (5 bases). The ends were cut back, 2 bases at V and 4 bases at J, with 11 bases in the middle. In germline, CDR1 is SGHTA, CDR2 FQGTGA. The CDR3 has 15 residues. The CDR3 DNA reads TGTGCCAGCAGCTTAGCAGGGTCGGTCACCGGGGAGCTGTTTTTT. It yields the protein CASSLAGSVTGELFF. Using reference TRBV7-3 and TRBJ2-2 for the parts outside the CDR3, the full variable domain is GAGVSQTPSNKVTEKGKYVELRCDPISGHTALYWYRQSLGQGPEFLIYFQGTGAADDSGLPNDRFFAVRPEGSVSTLKIQRTERGDSAVYLCASSLAGSVTGELFFGEGSRLTVL.

J is TRBJ2-3 and V is TRBV6-5, with a weak D call TRBD2 (6 bases). With 2 bases removed from V and 12 bases from J, the gap between germline ends came to 12 bases. Per germline, CDR1 MNHEY and CDR2 SVGAGI. The CDR3 consists of 12 residues. The CDR3 DNA follows: TGTGCCAGCAGTTACGGCGGGGCATCCCAGTATTTT. This translates into CASSYGGASQYF.

The chain uses TRBV3-1 and TRBJ2-7, with 8 bases fitting TRBD1. The length of the CDR3 is 15 residues. Germline V gene sequence: CDR1 LGHDT, CDR2 YNNKEL (reference sequence). The junction had 6 bases not matched to a gene; V was cut back by 3 bases and J by 2 bases. In DNA, the CDR3 is TGTGCCAGCAGCCAGCGACGACAGGGGCCCTACGAGCAGTACTTC. This sequence encodes CASSQRRQGPYEQYF.

This clonotype turned up a few times. The chain links TRBV19 to TRBJ2-1, with unresolved D. V was trimmed by 0 bases and J by 15 bases, leaving 15 bases between them. The V gene's germline CDR1 is LNHDA and CDR2 SQIVND (reference sequence). CDR3 size: 13 residues. This CDR3 reads CASSIDGRLERFF. The CDR3 nucleotides are TGTGCCAGTAGTATAGACGGGCGACTGGAGAGGTTCTTC.

This clonotype was seen only a few times. The rearrangement joins TRBV15 to TRBJ1-2; D uncertain. Germline V gives CDR1 LNHNV, CDR2 YYDKDF (reference sequence). The length of the CDR3 is 15 residues. The ends were cut back, 2 bases at V and 3 bases at J, with 13 bases in the middle. CDR3 loop: CATSRPPTEYYGYTF. CDR3 nucleotide sequence: TGTGCCACCAGCAGACCCCCTACAGAGTACTATGGCTACACCTTC.

This clonotype was observed a few times. V usage is TRBV7-2 and J usage is TRBJ1-4, with unresolved D. The CDR3 has 15 amino acids. Trimming stripped 1 base from V and 4 bases from J, with 10 bases between. From germline, CDR1 is SGHTA and CDR2 FQGNSA. CDR3 sequence reads: CASSLGWWGNEKLFF. The DNA of the CDR3 is TGTGCCAGCAGCTTAGGGTGGTGGGGTAATGAAAAACTGTTTTTT.

In DNA, the CDR3 is TGTGCCATCAGTTCAGGGGCTAGCGGGGAGACTTACAATGAGCAGTTCTTC. This encodes CAISSGASGETYNEQFF. This rearrangement joins TRBV10-3 to TRBJ2-1; 9 bases fit TRBD2. Germline trimming cut 5 bases from V and 4 bases from J; bases unmatched to any gene: 12. Per germline, CDR1 ENHRY and CDR2 SYGVKD. This CDR3 comprises 17 residues.

This clonotype was detected many times. The chain links TRBV5-5 to TRBJ2-7, with D tentatively TRBD2 (6 bases). From germline, CDR1 is SGHKS and CDR2 YYEKEE (reference sequence). V was pared by 0 bases and J by 6 bases, with 7 bases between. The CDR3 loop spans 12 amino acids. The CDR3 DNA follows: TGTGCCAGCAGCTTGGAGGGAGGCGAGCAGTACTTC. Amino acids: CASSLEGGEQYF.

This clonotype was found a few times. This sequence joins TRBV20-1 and TRBJ1-2; D is unresolved. The CDR3 is made up of 12 amino acids. Germline V lookup: CDR1 DFQATT, CDR2 SNEGSKA (reference sequence). Trimming took 4 bases from V and 6 from J, leaving 12 bases between them. The CDR3 nucleotides read TGCAGTGCTACCCTCCAGAGTGATGGCTACACCTTC. This sequence encodes CSATLQSDGYTF.